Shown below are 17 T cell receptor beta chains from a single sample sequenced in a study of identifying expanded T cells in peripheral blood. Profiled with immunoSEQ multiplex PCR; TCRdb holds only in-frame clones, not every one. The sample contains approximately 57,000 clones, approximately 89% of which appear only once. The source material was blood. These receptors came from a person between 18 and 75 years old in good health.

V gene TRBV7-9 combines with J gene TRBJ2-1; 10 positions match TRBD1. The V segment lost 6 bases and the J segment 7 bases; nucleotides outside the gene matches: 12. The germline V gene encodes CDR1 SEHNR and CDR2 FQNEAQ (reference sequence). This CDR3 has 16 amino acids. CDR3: CASRHPDRGLVNEQFF. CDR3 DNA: TGTGCCAGCAGGCACCCAGACAGGGGGCTAGTGAATGAGCAGTTCTTC.

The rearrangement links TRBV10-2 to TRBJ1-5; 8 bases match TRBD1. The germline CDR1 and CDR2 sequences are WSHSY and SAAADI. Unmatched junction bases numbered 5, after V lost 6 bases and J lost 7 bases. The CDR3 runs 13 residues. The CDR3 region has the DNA TGCGCCAGCAGGGTGGACAGGGACCAGCCCCAGCATTTT. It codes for CASRVDRDQPQHF.

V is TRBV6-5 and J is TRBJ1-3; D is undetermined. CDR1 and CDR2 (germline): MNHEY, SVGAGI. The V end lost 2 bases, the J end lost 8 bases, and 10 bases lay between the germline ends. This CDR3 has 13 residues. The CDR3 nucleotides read TGTGCCAGCAGTTACGACTTAGGTTACACCATATATTTT. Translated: CASSYDLGYTIYF.

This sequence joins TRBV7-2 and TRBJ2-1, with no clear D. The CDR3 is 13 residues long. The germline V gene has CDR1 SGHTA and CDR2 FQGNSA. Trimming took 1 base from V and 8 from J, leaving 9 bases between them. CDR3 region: CASSLVRQDEQFF. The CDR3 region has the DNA TGTGCCAGCAGCTTAGTTCGGCAAGATGAGCAGTTCTTC.

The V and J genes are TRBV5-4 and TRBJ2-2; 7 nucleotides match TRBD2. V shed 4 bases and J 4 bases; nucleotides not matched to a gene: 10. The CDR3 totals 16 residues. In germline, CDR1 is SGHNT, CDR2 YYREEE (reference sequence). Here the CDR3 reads CASSRGSGTTTGELFF. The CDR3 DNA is TGTGCCAGCAGCCGAGGCTCCGGGACTACCACCGGGGAGCTGTTTTTT. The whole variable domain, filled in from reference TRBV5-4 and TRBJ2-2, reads ETGVTQSPTHLIKTRGQQVTLRCSSQSGHNTVSWYQQALGQGPQFIFQYYREEENGRGNFPPRFSGLQFPNYSSELNVNALELDDSALYLCASSRGSGTTTGELFFGEGSRLTVL.

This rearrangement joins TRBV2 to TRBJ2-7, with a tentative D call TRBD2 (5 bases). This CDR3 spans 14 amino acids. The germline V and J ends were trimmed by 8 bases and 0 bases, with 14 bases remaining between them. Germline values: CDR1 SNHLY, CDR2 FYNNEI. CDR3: CASAPSWSSYEQYF. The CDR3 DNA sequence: TGTGCCAGCGCACCTAGCTGGAGCTCCTACGAGCAGTACTTC. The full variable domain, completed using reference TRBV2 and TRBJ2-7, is EPEVTQTPSHQVTQMGQEVILRCVPISNHLYFYWYRQILGQKVEFLVSFYNNEISEKSEIFDDQFSVERPDGSNFTLKIRSTKLEDSAMYFCASAPSWSSYEQYFGPGTRLTVT.

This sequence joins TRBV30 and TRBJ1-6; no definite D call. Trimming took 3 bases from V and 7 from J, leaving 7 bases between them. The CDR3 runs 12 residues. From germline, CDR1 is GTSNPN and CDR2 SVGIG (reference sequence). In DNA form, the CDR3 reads TGTGCCTGGAGCTCTTTCAATTCACCCCTCCACTTT. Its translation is CAWSSFNSPLHF.

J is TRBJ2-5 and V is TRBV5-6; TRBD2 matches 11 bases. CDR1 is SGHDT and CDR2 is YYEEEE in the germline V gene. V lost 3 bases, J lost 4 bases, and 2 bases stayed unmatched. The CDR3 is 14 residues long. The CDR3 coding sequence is TGTGCCAGCAGCTCAGGACTAGCGGGAGAGACCCAGTACTTC. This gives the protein CASSSGLAGETQYF.

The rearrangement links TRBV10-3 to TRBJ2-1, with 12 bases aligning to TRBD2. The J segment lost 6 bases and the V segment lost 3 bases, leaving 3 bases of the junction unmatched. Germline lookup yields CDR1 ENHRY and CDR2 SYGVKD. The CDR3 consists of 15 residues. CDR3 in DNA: TGTGCCATCAGTGAACTAGCGGGAGGCGGCAATGAGCAGTTCTTC. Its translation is CAISELAGGGNEQFF.

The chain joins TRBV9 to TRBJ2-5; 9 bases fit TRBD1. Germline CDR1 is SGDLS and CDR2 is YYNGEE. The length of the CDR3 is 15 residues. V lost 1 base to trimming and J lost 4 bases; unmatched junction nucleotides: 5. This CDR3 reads CASSVTGTGRETQYF. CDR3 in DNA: TGTGCCAGCAGCGTAACGGGGACAGGGAGAGAGACCCAGTACTTC.

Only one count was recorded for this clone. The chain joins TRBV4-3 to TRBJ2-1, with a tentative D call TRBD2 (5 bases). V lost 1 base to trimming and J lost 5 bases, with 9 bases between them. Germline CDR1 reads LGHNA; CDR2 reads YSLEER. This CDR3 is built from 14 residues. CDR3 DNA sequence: TGCGCCAGCAGCCAAGGAGCGGCGCACAATGAGCAGTTCTTC. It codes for CASSQGAAHNEQFF.

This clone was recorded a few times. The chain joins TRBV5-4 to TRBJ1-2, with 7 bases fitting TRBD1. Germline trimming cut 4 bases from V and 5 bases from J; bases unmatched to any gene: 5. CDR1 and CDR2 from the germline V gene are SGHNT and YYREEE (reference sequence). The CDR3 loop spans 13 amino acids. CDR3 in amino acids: CASSVDRLYGYTF. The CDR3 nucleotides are TGTGCCAGCAGCGTGGACAGGTTATATGGCTACACCTTC.

The CDR3 spells CASARRQDEKLFF. The CDR3 coding sequence is TGTGCCAGCGCGAGGCGACAGGATGAAAAACTGTTTTTT. The chain links TRBV6-1 to TRBJ1-4; possible D gene TRBD1, 6 bases. V lost 8 bases and J lost 6, with 13 bases in between. The CDR3 totals 13 residues. Germline V CDR1 and CDR2: MNHNS, SASEGT.

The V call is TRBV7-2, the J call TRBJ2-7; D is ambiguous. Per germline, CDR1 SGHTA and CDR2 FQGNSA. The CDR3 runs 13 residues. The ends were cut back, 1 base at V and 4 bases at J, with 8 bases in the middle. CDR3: CASSLGNEYEQYF. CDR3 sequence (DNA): TGTGCCAGCAGCTTAGGTAACGAGTACGAGCAGTACTTC.

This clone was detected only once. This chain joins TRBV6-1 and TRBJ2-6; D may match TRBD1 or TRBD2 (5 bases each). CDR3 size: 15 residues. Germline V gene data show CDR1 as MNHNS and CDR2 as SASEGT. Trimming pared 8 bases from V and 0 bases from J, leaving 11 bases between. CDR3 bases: TGTGCCAGCGAGGGACGTCGCTCTGGGGCCAACGTCCTGACTTTC. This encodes CASEGRRSGANVLTF.

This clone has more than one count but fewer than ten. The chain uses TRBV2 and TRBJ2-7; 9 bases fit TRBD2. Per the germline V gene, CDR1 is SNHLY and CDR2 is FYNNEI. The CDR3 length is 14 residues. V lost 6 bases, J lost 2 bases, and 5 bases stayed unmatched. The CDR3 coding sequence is TGTGCCAGCAGAGGGACTAGCAGTCCCTACGAGCAGTACTTC. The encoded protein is CASRGTSSPYEQYF. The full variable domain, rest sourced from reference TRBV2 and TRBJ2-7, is EPEVTQTPSHQVTQMGQEVILRCVPISNHLYFYWYRQILGQKVEFLVSFYNNEISEKSEIFDDQFSVERPDGSNFTLKIRSTKLEDSAMYFCASRGTSSPYEQYFGPGTRLTVT.

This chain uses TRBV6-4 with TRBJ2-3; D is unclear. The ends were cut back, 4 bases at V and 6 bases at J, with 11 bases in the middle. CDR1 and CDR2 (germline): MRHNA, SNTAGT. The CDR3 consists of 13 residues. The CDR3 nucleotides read TGTGCCAGCAGTGTCGAGGAAACCGATACGCAGTATTTT. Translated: CASSVEETDTQYF.